This T cell receptor (beta chain) was retrieved from a study of blood T cell repertoires in COVID-19. Study background: Samples representing acute and convalescent COVID-19 were sourced from the United States, Italy and Spain. Sample material is recorded as cDNA or gDNA derived from T cells, B-cell-depleted T cells, or PBMCs.

Authors' methods: Amplification with reference gene primers provided the estimates of nucleated cell counts. Clones were sequenced by immunoSEQ multiplex PCR, and TCRdb holds only the in-frame ones, with some missing. That table gives V, J and clone size, and the DNA gave D and trimming. Counted here are approximately 230,000 clones, 70% to 90% occurring once; the ten biggest clones make up 3%. The CDR3 is 15 residues long. Germline assignment: CDR1 SGDLS and CDR2 YYNGEE. V shed 3 bases and J 6 bases; nucleotides not matched to a gene: 6. The V call is TRBV9, the J call TRBJ1-6; 7 nucleotides match TRBD1. The sequence was obtained from a man aged 18 to 29 with active or convalescent COVID-19. The sequenced material came from peripheral blood. Written as DNA, the CDR3 is TGTGCCAGCAGCGCCACGGGACAGACTAATTCACCCCTCCACTTT. Its protein product is CASSATGQTNSPLHF.